This TCR beta chain was sequenced in a study of cytomegalovirus exposure and HLA in healthy donors. Study-wide findings and caveats: An analysis done earlier found most TCR beta V segments productive about 87% or about 30% of the time.

A word on this clone: What it recognizes is unknown.

The PCR had 60 Vbeta and 13 Jbeta primers. The method was immunoSEQ multiplex PCR; TCRdb's version includes in-frame clones alone and lacks a portion of them. In the table there are 150,000 to 200,000 clones, 80% to 90% of which are singletons. V was shortened by 5 bases and J by 3 bases, with 16 bases between the two germline ends. This CDR3 has 15 amino acids. CDR1 and CDR2 (germline): SNHLY, FYNNEI. This TCR derives from a man between 18 and 29 years old in good health and CMV-seropositive. This chain links TRBV2 with TRBJ1-2, with a possible D match to TRBD1 (5 bases). Specimen: PBMCs. The CDR3 DNA reads TGTGCCAGCAGTCCGGACACATCTAGATACTATGGCTACACCTTC. Its protein product is CASSPDTSRYYGYTF.